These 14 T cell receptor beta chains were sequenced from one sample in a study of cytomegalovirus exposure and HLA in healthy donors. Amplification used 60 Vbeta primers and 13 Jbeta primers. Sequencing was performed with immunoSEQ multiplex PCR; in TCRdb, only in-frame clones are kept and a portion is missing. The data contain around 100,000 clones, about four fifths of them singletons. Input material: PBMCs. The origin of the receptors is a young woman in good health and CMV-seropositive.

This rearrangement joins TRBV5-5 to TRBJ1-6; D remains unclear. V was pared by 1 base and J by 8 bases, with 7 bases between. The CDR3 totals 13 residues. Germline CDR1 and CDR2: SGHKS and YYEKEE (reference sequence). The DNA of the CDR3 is TGTGCCAGCAGCTTGAGAACGGATTCACCCCTCCACTTT. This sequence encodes CASSLRTDSPLHF.

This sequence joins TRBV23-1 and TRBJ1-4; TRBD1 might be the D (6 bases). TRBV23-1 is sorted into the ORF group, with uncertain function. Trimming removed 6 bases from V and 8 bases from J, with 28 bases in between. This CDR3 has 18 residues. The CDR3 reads CASSYERGGVRLQEKLFF. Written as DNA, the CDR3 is TGCGCCAGCAGCTATGAGAGGGGGGGGGTACGATTGCAAGAAAAACTGTTTTTT.

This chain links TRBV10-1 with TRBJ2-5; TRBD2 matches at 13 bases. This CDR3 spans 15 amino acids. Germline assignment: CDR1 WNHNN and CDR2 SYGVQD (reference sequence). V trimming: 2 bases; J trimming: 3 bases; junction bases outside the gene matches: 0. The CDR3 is CASSEGLAGEETQYF. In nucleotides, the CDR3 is TGCGCCAGCAGTGAGGGACTAGCGGGAGAAGAGACCCAGTACTTC.

The DNA of the CDR3 is TGTGCCAGCTCCGAACAGGGGGCCGACACTGAAGCTTTCTTT. Translating gives CASSEQGADTEAFF. V gene TRBV18 combines with J gene TRBJ1-1, with 9 bases matching TRBD1. Germline V gene data show CDR1 as KGHSH and CDR2 as LQKENI. The CDR3 loop spans 14 amino acids. V shed 6 bases and J 3 bases; nucleotides not matched to a gene: 5.

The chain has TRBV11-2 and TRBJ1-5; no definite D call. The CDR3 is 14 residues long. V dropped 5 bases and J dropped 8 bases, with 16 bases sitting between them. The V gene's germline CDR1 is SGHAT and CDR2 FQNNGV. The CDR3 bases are TGTGCCAGCAGCCAAGACCGGATGGGAGAGCCCCAGCATTTT. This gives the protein CASSQDRMGEPQHF.

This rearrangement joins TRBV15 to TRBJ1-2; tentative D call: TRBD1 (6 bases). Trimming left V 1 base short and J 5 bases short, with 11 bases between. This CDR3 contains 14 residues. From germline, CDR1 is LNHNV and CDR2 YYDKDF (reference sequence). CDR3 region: CATSRVGGAYGYTF. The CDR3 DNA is TGTGCCACCAGCAGAGTAGGGGGAGCTTATGGCTACACCTTC.

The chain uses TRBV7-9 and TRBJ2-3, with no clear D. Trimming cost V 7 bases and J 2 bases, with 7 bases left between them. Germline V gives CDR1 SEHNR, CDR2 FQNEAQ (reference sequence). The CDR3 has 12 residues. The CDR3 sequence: CASTYDTDTQYF. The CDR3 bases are TGTGCCAGCACCTATGACACAGATACGCAGTATTTT.

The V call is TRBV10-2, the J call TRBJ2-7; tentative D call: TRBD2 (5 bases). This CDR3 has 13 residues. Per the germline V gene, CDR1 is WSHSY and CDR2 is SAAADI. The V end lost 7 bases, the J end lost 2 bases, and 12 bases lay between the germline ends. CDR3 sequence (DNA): TGCGCCAGCAAGCTAGCCGGCGCCTACGAGCAGTACTTC. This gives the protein CASKLAGAYEQYF.

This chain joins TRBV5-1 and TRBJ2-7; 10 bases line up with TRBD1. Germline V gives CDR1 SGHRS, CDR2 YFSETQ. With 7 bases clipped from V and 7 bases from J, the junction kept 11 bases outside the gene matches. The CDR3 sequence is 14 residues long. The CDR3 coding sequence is TGCGCCAGCTCCCCTCGGGACAGGGGCGAAGAGCAGTACTTC. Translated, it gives CASSPRDRGEEQYF.

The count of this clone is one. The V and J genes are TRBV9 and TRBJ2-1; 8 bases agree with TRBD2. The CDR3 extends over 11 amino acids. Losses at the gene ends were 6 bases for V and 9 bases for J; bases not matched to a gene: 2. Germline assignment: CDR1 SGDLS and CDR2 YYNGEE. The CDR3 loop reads CASNLAGEQFF. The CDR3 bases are TGTGCCAGCAACCTAGCGGGTGAGCAGTTCTTC.

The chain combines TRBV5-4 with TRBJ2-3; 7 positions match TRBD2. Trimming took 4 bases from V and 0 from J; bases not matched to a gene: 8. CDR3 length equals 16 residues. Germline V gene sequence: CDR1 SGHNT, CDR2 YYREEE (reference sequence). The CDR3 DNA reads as TGTGCCAGCAGCCAGAAAACTAGCGCCAGCACAGATACGCAGTATTTT. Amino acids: CASSQKTSASTDTQYF.

CDR3 in amino acids: CASSFTPGTGLDEQYF. The CDR3 DNA sequence: TGCGCCAGCAGCTTCACACCCGGGACAGGGCTTGACGAGCAGTACTTC. V gene TRBV4-1 combines with J gene TRBJ2-7; 9 nucleotides align to TRBD1. The CDR3 totals 16 residues. Losses at the gene ends were 5 bases for V and 5 bases for J; bases not matched to a gene: 13. CDR1 is MGHRA, CDR2 YSYEKL, per germline.

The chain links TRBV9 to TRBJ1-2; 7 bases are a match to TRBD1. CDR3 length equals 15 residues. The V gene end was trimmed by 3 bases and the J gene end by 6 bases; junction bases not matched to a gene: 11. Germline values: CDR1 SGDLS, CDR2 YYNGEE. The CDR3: CASSERGLGPDGYTF. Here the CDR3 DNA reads TGTGCCAGCAGCGAGAGGGGGCTGGGTCCGGATGGCTACACCTTC.

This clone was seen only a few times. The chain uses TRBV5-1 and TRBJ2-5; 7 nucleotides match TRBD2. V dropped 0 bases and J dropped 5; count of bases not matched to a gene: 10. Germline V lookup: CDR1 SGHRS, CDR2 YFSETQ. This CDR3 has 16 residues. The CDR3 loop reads CASSLAGGRAAETQYF. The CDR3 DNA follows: TGCGCCAGCAGCTTGGCAGGTGGGAGGGCGGCGGAGACCCAGTACTTC.